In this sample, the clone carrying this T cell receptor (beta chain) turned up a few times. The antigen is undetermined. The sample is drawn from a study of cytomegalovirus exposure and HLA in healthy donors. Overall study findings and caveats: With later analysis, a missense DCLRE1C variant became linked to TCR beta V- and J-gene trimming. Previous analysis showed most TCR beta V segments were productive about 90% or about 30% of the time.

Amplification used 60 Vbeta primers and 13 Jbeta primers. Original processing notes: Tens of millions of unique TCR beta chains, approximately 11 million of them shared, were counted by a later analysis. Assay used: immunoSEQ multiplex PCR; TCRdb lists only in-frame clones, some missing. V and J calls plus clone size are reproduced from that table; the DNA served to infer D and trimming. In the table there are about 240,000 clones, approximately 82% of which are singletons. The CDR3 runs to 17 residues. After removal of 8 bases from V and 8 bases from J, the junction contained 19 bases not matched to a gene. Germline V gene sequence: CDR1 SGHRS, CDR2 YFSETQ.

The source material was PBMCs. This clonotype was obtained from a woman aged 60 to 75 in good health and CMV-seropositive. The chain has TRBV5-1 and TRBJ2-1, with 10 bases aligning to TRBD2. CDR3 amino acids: CARLGWASGSGGHEQFF. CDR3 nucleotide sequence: TGCGCCAGGTTAGGGTGGGCTAGCGGGAGTGGGGGTCATGAGCAGTTCTTC.